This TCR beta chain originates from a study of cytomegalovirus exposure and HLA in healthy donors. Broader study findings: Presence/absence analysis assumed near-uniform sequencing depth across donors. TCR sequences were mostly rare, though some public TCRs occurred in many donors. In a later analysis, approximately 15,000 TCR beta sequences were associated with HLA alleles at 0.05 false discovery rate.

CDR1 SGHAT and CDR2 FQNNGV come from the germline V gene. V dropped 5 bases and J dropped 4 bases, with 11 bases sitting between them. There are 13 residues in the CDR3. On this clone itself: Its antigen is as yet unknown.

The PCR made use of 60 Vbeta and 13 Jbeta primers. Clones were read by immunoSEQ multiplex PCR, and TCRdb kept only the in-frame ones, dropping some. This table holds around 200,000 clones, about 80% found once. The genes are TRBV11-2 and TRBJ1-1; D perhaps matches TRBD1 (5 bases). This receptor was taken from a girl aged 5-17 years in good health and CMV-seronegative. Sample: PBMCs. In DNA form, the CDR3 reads TGTGCCAGCAGCGCTACGACAGTCACTGAAGCTTTCTTT. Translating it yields CASSATTVTEAFF.